This is a list of T cell receptor beta chains from one sample in a study of glioma-infiltrating T cells after dendritic cell vaccination. The assay was immunoSEQ multiplex PCR, and TCRdb's table has in-frame clones only and misses some. The table includes around 90,000 clones, 75% to 90% detected once. The source was blood, collected after dendritic cell vaccination. Source of these receptors: a human donor with glioblastoma. CDR3s include the opening cysteine and the closing phenylalanine or tryptophan. Fields, in order: V gene, D gene, clone size, J gene, CDR3 DNA, CDR3 protein. A D gene is named only where the DNA matches it firmly. Clone size is shown for a subset of rows, as once, few, many or a class of expanded clone.

TRBV5-1	-	-	TRBJ1-1	TGCGCCAGCAGCTTGAGGGGGGGGGTGAACACTGAAGCTTTCTTT	CASSLRGGVNTEAFF
TRBV5-4	-	-	TRBJ1-1	TGTGCCAGCAGCCTGGACAGCAATGAAGCTTTCTTT	CASSLDSNEAFF
TRBV19	TRBD1	-	TRBJ1-6	TGTGCCAGTAGTATGAGAGGGACAGGAGCTAATAATTCACCCCTCCACTTT	CASSMRGTGANNSPLHF
TRBV14	-	-	TRBJ2-7	TGTGCCAGCAGCCAACTTGGACAGAGCTACGAGCAGTACTTC	CASSQLGQSYEQYF
TRBV6-5	TRBD2	once	TRBJ2-1	TGTGCCAGCAGACTAGCGGGGACCCAGTTCTTC	CASRLAGTQFF
TRBV2	TRBD2	-	TRBJ2-1	TGTGCCAGCAGTGAAGCCCGGGGACTAGCGGGGGAAGGGGAGCAGTTCTTC	CASSEARGLAGEGEQFF
TRBV27	-	-	TRBJ2-5	TGTGCCAGCAGTCCTCGCGTTCGAGAGACCCAGTACTTC	CASSPRVRETQYF
TRBV28	-	-	TRBJ1-3	TGTGCCAGCAGGGTTGGGGGGGTTCTTGGAAACACCATATATTTT	CASRVGGVLGNTIYF
TRBV14	TRBD1	many	TRBJ1-2	TGTGCCAGCAACACAGGGGCGAGCTATGGCTACACCTTC	CASNTGASYGYTF
TRBV5-4	TRBD1	-	TRBJ1-1	TGTGCCAGCAGCCCGGGGGGACAGGAGAACACTGAAGCTTTCTTT	CASSPGGQENTEAFF
TRBV7-2	TRBD2	-	TRBJ2-1	TGTGCCAGCAGCTTATTAGGGACTAGCGGATACAATGAGCAGTTCTTC	CASSLLGTSGYNEQFF
TRBV7-9	TRBD1	-	TRBJ1-5	TGTGCCAGCAGCTTCGGGACAGGGGGCAATCAGCCCCAGCATTTT	CASSFGTGGNQPQHF
TRBV7-9	-	-	TRBJ1-5	TGTGCCAGCAGCTCCGGGACTTGGTCGGCAGTCAATCAGCCCCAGCATTTT	CASSSGTWSAVNQPQHF
TRBV5-4	-	-	TRBJ2-1	TGTGCCAGCAGCTTGTCCAAAGGGACTGGCTACAATGAGCAGTTCTTC	CASSLSKGTGYNEQFF
TRBV7-6	-	-	TRBJ1-6	TGTGCCAGCAGCTTACAACAGTATAATTCACCCCTCCACTTT	CASSLQQYNSPLHF
TRBV12-5	-	-	TRBJ2-5	TGTGCTAGTGGTTTGGGCGATAGGGGGGAGACCCAGTACTTC	CASGLGDRGETQYF
TRBV5-4	TRBD1	-	TRBJ1-1	TGTGCCAGCAGCTTGGTCCCGACAGGGGGAAACACTGAAGCTTTCTTT	CASSLVPTGGNTEAFF
TRBV5-6	-	-	TRBJ1-2	TGTGCCAGCAGCTTGGTCCGGCAGGGCACTAACTATGGCTACACCTTC	CASSLVRQGTNYGYTF
TRBV27	TRBD2	once	TRBJ2-1	TGTGCCAGCAGTTGGGGAGCGGGAGCAAGTATGAATGAGCAGTTCTTC	CASSWGAGASMNEQFF
TRBV18	TRBD2	-	TRBJ2-3	TGTGCCAGCTCAAGAGCGGGAGCCCGAAGTAGCACAGATACGCAGTATTTT	CASSRAGARSSTDTQYF
TRBV6-1	-	-	TRBJ1-6	TGTGCCAGCAGGAGAGATCGGGGGTGGACGGCACCCCTCCACTTT	CASRRDRGWTAPLHF
TRBV28	TRBD1	-	TRBJ2-1	TGTGCCAGCAGCTTGCCGGGACAGGCGGCCTACAATGAGCAGTTCTTC	CASSLPGQAAYNEQFF
TRBV19	-	-	TRBJ1-5	TGTGCCAGTAGTATAGGAACAGGGCGGGTAGGTCAGCCCCAGCATTTT	CASSIGTGRVGQPQHF
TRBV6-4	-	-	TRBJ2-2	TGTGCCAGCAGTGAACAGGGGAACACCGGGGAGCTGTTTTTT	CASSEQGNTGELFF
TRBV6-4	-	-	TRBJ2-1	TGTGCCAGCAGTGAAGGGAGTTGGGGAGCTGAGCAGTTCTTC	CASSEGSWGAEQFF
TRBV5-1	TRBD1	-	TRBJ1-1	TGCGCCAGCAGCCTATGGACAGGGGGTCGGAGTGAAGCTTTCTTT	CASSLWTGGRSEAFF
TRBV6-5	TRBD2	-	TRBJ2-3	TGTGCCAGCAGTTCTCGACTAGCGGGGGGGTTTTTTACGCAGTATTTT	CASSSRLAGGFFTQYF
TRBV19	TRBD1	-	TRBJ2-7	TGTGCCAGCTCGACAGGGACGACATACGAGCAGTACTTC	CASSTGTTYEQYF
TRBV5-8	-	-	TRBJ1-4	TGTGCCAGCAGCTTGGGACAGGCGGCAACTAATGAAAAACTGTTTTTT	CASSLGQAATNEKLFF
TRBV27	-	-	TRBJ1-4	TGTGCCAGCAGACCTCGACAGGCCGCAGGGAATGAAAAACTGTTTTTT	CASRPRQAAGNEKLFF
TRBV6-5	-	-	TRBJ2-3	TGTGCCAGCGGAAAGGAGTCGGGTACGCAGTATTTT	CASGKESGTQYF
TRBV7-2	-	-	TRBJ1-2	TGTGCCAGCAGCCCGGGGGATGCTAACTATGGCTACACCTTC	CASSPGDANYGYTF
TRBV5-1	-	-	TRBJ1-3	TGCGCCAGCAGCTTACAGAGCTCTGGAAACACCATATATTTT	CASSLQSSGNTIYF
TRBV6-5	-	few	TRBJ1-3	TGTGCCAGCAGTTTTAACCTTAGAACTGGAAACACCATATATTTT	CASSFNLRTGNTIYF
TRBV7-9	-	-	TRBJ1-2	TGTGCCAGCAGCCTCACAGCGGGCCAATTTGGCTACACCTTC	CASSLTAGQFGYTF
TRBV7-2	-	-	TRBJ1-1	TGTGCCAGCAGCTCTACGGGTTACACTGAAGCTTTCTTT	CASSSTGYTEAFF
TRBV2	-	-	TRBJ2-1	TGTGCCAGCAGCCCCGGGACTTCCTCCTACAATGAGCAGTTCTTC	CASSPGTSSYNEQFF
TRBV2	-	-	TRBJ1-1	TGTGCCAGCAGTGACCAGGGGAGAAACACTGAAGCTTTCTTT	CASSDQGRNTEAFF
TRBV29-1	-	-	TRBJ2-1	TGCAGCGCCGACCGGCGGCAGGGTACCTACAATGAGCAGTTCTTC	CSADRRQGTYNEQFF
TRBV5-4	TRBD2	-	TRBJ2-7	TGTGCCAGCAGCTATTCCGGGACTATTACGAAGCAGTACTTC	CASSYSGTITKQYF
TRBV19	TRBD1	once	TRBJ1-4	TGTGCCAGCCAAACAGGGGGCACTAATGAAAAACTGTTTTTT	CASQTGGTNEKLFF
TRBV10-3	-	-	TRBJ1-4	TGTGCCATCAGTGAGTTGGGGCCGGAAAAACTGTTTTTT	CAISELGPEKLFF
TRBV7-9	-	-	TRBJ2-7	TGTGCCAGCAGCTTAGGGGGGGGCAGGGTAGTATCCGAGCAGTACTTC	CASSLGGGRVVSEQYF
TRBV5-4	-	-	TRBJ1-4	TGTGCCAGCAGCTTGGGGGCCACTAATGAAAAACTGTTTTTT	CASSLGATNEKLFF
TRBV5-1	TRBD1	-	TRBJ2-1	TGCGCCAGCAGCTTGACATATTGGACAGGTAACAATGAGCAGTTCTTC	CASSLTYWTGNNEQFF